The 19 T cell receptor beta chains in this list originate from one sample, sequenced in a study of T cell responses to AZD1222 COVID-19 vaccine. TCRdb's copy holds only in-frame clones and misses some; the assay was immunoSEQ multiplex PCR. The repertoire holds 150,000 to 180,000 clones, with approximately 90% as singletons. Specimen: peripheral blood, collected on day 0 of AZD1222 vaccination. These receptors all come from an adult in good health.

This clone appeared a single time. The chain is built from TRBV7-8 and TRBJ1-5; D is possibly TRBD1 (6 bases). Trimming removed 1 base at V and 5 bases at J, with 6 bases between. Germline lookup yields CDR1 SGHVS and CDR2 FQNEAQ. The CDR3 loop spans 13 amino acids. DNA for the CDR3: TGTGCCAGCAGCTTAGGGACAGATCAGCCCCAGCATTTT. Translating it yields CASSLGTDQPQHF.

This chain connects TRBV5-8 to TRBJ1-4; the D gene is possibly TRBD1 (6 bases). CDR1 SGHTS and CDR2 YDEGEE come from the germline V gene. The CDR3 extends over 14 amino acids. The germline V and J ends were trimmed by 2 bases and 5 bases, with 10 bases remaining between them. The CDR3 nucleotides are TGTGCCAGCAGCTTACCAGGGGTGAATGAAAAACTGTTTTTT. As protein: CASSLPGVNEKLFF. The complete variable domain, with remaining parts taken from reference TRBV5-8 and TRBJ1-4, reads EAGVTQSPTHLIKTRGQQATLRCSPISGHTSVYWYQQALGLGLQFLLWYDEGEERNRGNFPPRFSGRQFPNYSSELNVNALELEDSALYLCASSLPGVNEKLFFGSGTQLSVL.

This chain connects TRBV11-2 to TRBJ2-3, with TRBD1 matching over 8 bases. Trimming removed 3 bases from V and 4 bases from J; junction bases left unmatched: 6. Germline CDR1 reads SGHAT; CDR2 reads FQNNGV. There are 15 residues in the CDR3. The CDR3 DNA reads as TGTGCCAGCAGCTTGACAGGGGAGTATGCAGATACGCAGTATTTT. This encodes CASSLTGEYADTQYF.

This clone was recorded a few times. The chain is built from TRBV20-1 and TRBJ1-4; D remains unclear. The CDR3 runs to 11 residues. V gave up 6 bases and J gave up 5 bases, with 7 bases separating them. Germline values: CDR1 DFQATT, CDR2 SNEGSKA (reference sequence). The CDR3, as DNA: TGCAGTGCGAGACAAAATGAAAAACTGTTTTTT. It specifies CSARQNEKLFF.

The gene calls are TRBV5-1 and TRBJ1-4; perhaps TRBD1 as D (6 bases). Germline V gives CDR1 SGHRS, CDR2 YFSETQ. V gave up 5 bases and J gave up 7 bases, with 15 bases separating them. The CDR3 consists of 14 residues. CDR3 region: CASSLTGQSEKLFF. The DNA of the CDR3 is TGCGCCAGCAGTTTAACAGGGCAGTCTGAAAAACTGTTTTTT.

The chain uses TRBV7-2 and TRBJ2-3; 7 bases match TRBD2. The germline gives CDR1 SGHTA, CDR2 FQGNSA. This CDR3 spans 16 amino acids. With V trimmed by 5 bases and J by 0 bases, 8 bases remained unmatched. The CDR3 bases are TGTGCCAGCAGCCTCCTCGGGGGGTTTAGCACAGATACGCAGTATTTT. Protein product: CASSLLGGFSTDTQYF.

This chain links TRBV4-1 with TRBJ1-1; D may be TRBD1 (6 bases). The CDR3 contains 14 residues. Germline V lookup: CDR1 MGHRA, CDR2 YSYEKL. V was cut by 1 base and J by 6 bases, with 12 bases left in between. Here the CDR3 reads CASSQVTGTAEAFF. The CDR3 coding sequence is TGCGCCAGCAGCCAAGTTACAGGGACGGCTGAAGCTTTCTTT.

The gene calls are TRBV2 and TRBJ2-2; tentatively, D is TRBD1 (6 bases). There are 15 residues in the CDR3. Germline V lookup: CDR1 SNHLY, CDR2 FYNNEI. Deletions cut 1 base from V and 6 bases from J, with 12 bases between. The CDR3 sequence is CASSEVSGAAGELFF. CDR3 coding DNA: TGTGCCAGCAGTGAAGTCTCAGGGGCGGCCGGGGAGCTGTTTTTT. Full variable domain (missing parts from reference TRBV2 and TRBJ2-2): EPEVTQTPSHQVTQMGQEVILRCVPISNHLYFYWYRQILGQKVEFLVSFYNNEISEKSEIFDDQFSVERPDGSNFTLKIRSTKLEDSAMYFCASSEVSGAAGELFFGEGSRLTVL.

This clone was seen just once. The rearrangement joins TRBV4-3 to TRBJ1-5; TRBD1 might be the D (5 bases). In germline, CDR1 is LGHNA, CDR2 YSLEER. V lost 6 bases to trimming and J lost 0 bases, with 12 bases between them. The CDR3 is made up of 15 amino acids. CDR3 sequence reads: CASRIGAASNQPQHF. CDR3 in DNA: TGCGCCAGCAGAATAGGGGCCGCTAGCAATCAGCCCCAGCATTTT.

V is TRBV12-3 or TRBV12-4 and J is TRBJ2-7; D is possibly TRBD1 (5 bases). The CDR3 is 13 amino acids. V was pared by 2 bases and J by 3 bases, with 8 bases between. The CDR3 coding sequence is TGTGCCAGCAGTTTAAGGGGAAACTACGAGCAGTACTTC. This encodes CASSLRGNYEQYF.

The chain is built from TRBV5-6 and TRBJ1-1; a possible D gene is TRBD1 (6 bases). The CDR3 contains 14 residues. Germline loops: CDR1 SGHDT, CDR2 YYEEEE. The germline V and J ends were trimmed by 4 bases and 4 bases, with 14 bases remaining between them. The CDR3, as DNA: TGTGCCAGCAGCCCAACAGGGATGGGCACTGAAGCTTTCTTT. Translation gives CASSPTGMGTEAFF.

The rearrangement uses TRBV7-9 and TRBJ2-7, with D unclear. The length of the CDR3 is 12 residues. The V end lost 1 base, the J end lost 7 bases, and 8 bases lay between the germline ends. Germline assignment: CDR1 SEHNR and CDR2 FQNEAQ (reference sequence). For the CDR3, the DNA is TGTGCCAGCAGCTTAGAGAGACGGGAGCAGTACTTC. As protein: CASSLERREQYF.

The chain employs TRBV19 and TRBJ2-5; D is ambiguous. Per the germline V gene, CDR1 is LNHDA and CDR2 is SQIVND (reference sequence). CDR3 size: 15 residues. V was shortened by 3 bases and J by 5 bases, with 16 bases between the two germline ends. Here the CDR3 DNA reads TGTGCCAGTAGTATGACGGACCCTTCCAGGGAGACCCAGTACTTC. Translation: CASSMTDPSRETQYF.

CDR3 sequence (DNA): TGTGCCAGCAACCCCCCGGGGGCTAACACTGAAGCTTTCTTT. Its translation: CASNPPGANTEAFF. This chain connects TRBV5-5 to TRBJ1-1, with D perhaps matching TRBD1 (6 bases). The CDR3 has 14 amino acids. CDR1 SGHKS and CDR2 YYEKEE come from the germline V gene (reference sequence). Trimming stripped 6 bases from V and 2 bases from J, with 14 bases between. The entire variable domain, with the rest obtained from reference TRBV5-5 and TRBJ1-1, is as follows: DAGVTQSPTHLIKTRGQQVTLRCSPISGHKSVSWYQQVLGQGPQFIFQYYEKEERGRGNFPDRFSARQFPNYSSELNVNALLLGDSALYLCASNPPGANTEAFFGQGTRLTVV.

The DNA for the CDR3 is TGTGCCAGCAGCTTGTTTGGCGCGGGGTACGAGCAGTACTTC. Translation gives CASSLFGAGYEQYF. The chain couples TRBV5-5 to TRBJ2-7, with D maybe TRBD2 (6 bases). With 1 base removed from V and 4 bases from J, the gap between germline ends came to 12 bases. The CDR3 consists of 14 residues. Germline lookup yields CDR1 SGHKS and CDR2 YYEKEE (reference sequence).

The chain has TRBV10-3 and TRBJ2-3, with 12 bases matching TRBD2. Germline CDR1 and CDR2: ENHRY and SYGVKD. The CDR3 extends over 15 amino acids. With V trimmed by 6 bases and J by 5 bases, 6 bases remained unmatched. In DNA, the CDR3 is TGTGCCATCAGAGCTAGCGGGGGGGCCGGAGATACGCAGTATTTT. It codes for CAIRASGGAGDTQYF.

This chain joins TRBV14 and TRBJ1-1, with D unclear. V dropped 7 bases and J dropped 0 bases, with 9 bases sitting between them. The CDR3 length is 13 residues. Per the germline V gene, CDR1 is SGHDN and CDR2 is FVKESK. The CDR3: CASKAHMNTEAFF. The CDR3 DNA is TGTGCCAGCAAAGCGCATATGAACACTGAAGCTTTCTTT.

This chain links TRBV7-2 with TRBJ1-5, with TRBD1 matching 9 bases. Germline V gives CDR1 SGHTA, CDR2 FQGNSA. The V and J ends lost 5 bases and 2 bases, in that order; junction bases with no gene match: 4. The CDR3 loop spans 15 amino acids. CDR3 DNA sequence: TGTGCCAGCAGCCAGACAGGGGGAGGCAATCAGCCCCAGCATTTT. Translated: CASSQTGGGNQPQHF.

This rearrangement joins TRBV2 to TRBJ2-7; D is undetermined. The germline V gene has CDR1 SNHLY and CDR2 FYNNEI. The V gene lost 8 bases and the J gene lost 4 bases, with 12 bases spanning the gap. This CDR3 has 12 residues. The chain's CDR3 is CASRRTEYEQYF. DNA for the CDR3: TGTGCCAGCCGAAGAACGGAGTACGAGCAGTACTTC.